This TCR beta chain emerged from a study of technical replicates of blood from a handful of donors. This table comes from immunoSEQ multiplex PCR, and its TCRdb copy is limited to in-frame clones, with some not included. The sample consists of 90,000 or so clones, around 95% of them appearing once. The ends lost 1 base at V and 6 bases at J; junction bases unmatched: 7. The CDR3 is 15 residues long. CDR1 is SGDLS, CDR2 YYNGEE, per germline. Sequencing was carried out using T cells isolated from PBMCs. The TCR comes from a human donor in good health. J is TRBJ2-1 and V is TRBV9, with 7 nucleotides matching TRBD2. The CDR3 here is CASSVSAGVSNEQFF. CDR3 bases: TGTGCCAGCAGCGTATCGGCGGGAGTAAGCAATGAGCAGTTCTTC.